Below, one T cell receptor beta chain is given with its context. The junction does not match germline at one end; this may be a read error. PCR employed 60 Vbeta and 13 Jbeta primers. Measured with immunoSEQ multiplex PCR; TCRdb has only the in-frame clones, and not every one. The profile shows around 130,000 clones, 80% to 90% of them singletons. The CDR3 runs to 13 residues. Germline V gives CDR1 SGHNT, CDR2 YYREEE (reference sequence). The sample originates from a study of cytomegalovirus exposure and HLA in healthy donors. Sequencing was performed on PBMCs. This clonotype was obtained from a man aged 45 to 65 in good health and CMV-seronegative. The V call is TRBV5-4, the J call TRBJ2-3; D not certain. CDR3 loop: CASSFPSTDTQYF. CDR3 DNA sequence: TGTGCCAGCAGCTTTCCGAGCACCGATACGCAGTATTTT.